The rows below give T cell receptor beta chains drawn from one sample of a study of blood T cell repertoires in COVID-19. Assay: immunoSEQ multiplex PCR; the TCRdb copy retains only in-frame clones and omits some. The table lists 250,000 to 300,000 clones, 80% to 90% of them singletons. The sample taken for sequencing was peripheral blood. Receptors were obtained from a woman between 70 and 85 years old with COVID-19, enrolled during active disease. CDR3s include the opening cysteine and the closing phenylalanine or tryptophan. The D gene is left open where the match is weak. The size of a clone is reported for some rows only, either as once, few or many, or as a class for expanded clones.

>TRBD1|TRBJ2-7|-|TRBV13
TGTGCCAGCAGCCCCCGACAGGGGGGGACCTACGAGCAGTACTTC
CASSPRQGGTYEQYF
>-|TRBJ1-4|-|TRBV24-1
TGTGCCACCAGTGCCAAGGGCGGGGCAGCTCGTCTCGGGGAAAAACTGTTTTTT
CATSAKGGAARLGEKLFF
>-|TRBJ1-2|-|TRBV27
TGTGCCAGCAGGAGCAGGGTTCACTATGGCTACACCTTC
CASRSRVHYGYTF
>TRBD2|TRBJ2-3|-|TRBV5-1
TGCGCCAGCAGCCGGGGACTAGCGGGAGGCTCTACAGATACGCAGTATTTT
CASSRGLAGGSTDTQYF
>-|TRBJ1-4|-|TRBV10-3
TGTGCCATCAGCCAGGGGAGGGCAACTAATGAAAAACTGTTTTTT
CAISQGRATNEKLFF
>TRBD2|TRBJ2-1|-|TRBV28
TGTGCCAGCAGTTCCGGACTAGCCGATAAAGAATACAATGAGCAGTTCTTC
CASSSGLADKEYNEQFF
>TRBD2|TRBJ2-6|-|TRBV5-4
TGTGCCAGCAGCTCCCCGGGGGGGGGCCACTCTGGGGCCAACGTCCTGACTTTC
CASSSPGGGHSGANVLTF
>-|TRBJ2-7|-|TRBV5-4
TGTGCCAGCAGCTCCGAGCTAGCGAACGAGCAGTACTTC
CASSSELANEQYF
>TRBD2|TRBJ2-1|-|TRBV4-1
TGCGCCAGCAGCCAACAACCGGGACTAGCAGAATACAATGAGCAGTTCTTC
CASSQQPGLAEYNEQFF
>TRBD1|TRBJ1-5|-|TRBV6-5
TGTGCCAGCAGTTCCGGGACAGGGGCCAGCCAGCCCCAGCATTTT
CASSSGTGASQPQHF
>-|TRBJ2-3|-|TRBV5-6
TGTGCCAGCAGCTTGGTCGGGAGAAGGGATACGCAGTATTTT
CASSLVGRRDTQYF
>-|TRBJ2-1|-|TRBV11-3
TGTGCCAGCAGCGCCTTGAGGCTCAGCAATGAGCAGTTCTTC
CASSALRLSNEQFF
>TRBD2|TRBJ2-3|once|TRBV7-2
TGTGCCAGCAGCTTAGCAGTAGGACTAGCGGGAGGGGGCGGTACGCAGTATTTT
CASSLAVGLAGGGGTQYF
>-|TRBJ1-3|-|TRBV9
TGTGCCAGCACCCGAGCCTCTGGAAACACCATATATTTT
CASTRASGNTIYF
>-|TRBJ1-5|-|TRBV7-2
TGTGCCAGCGGACAGCCTTATAGCAATCAGCCCCAGCATTTT
CASGQPYSNQPQHF
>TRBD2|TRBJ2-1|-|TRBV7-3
TGTGCCAGCAGCTTATCTGCGGGAGTAAACTACAATGAGCAGTTCTTC
CASSLSAGVNYNEQFF
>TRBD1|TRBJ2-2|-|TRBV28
TGTGCCAGCAGGTCGACCGGGACAGGGAACACCGGGGAGCTGTTTTTT
CASRSTGTGNTGELFF
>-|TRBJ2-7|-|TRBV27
TGTGCCAGCAGTTTGAAGAGCTCCTACGAGCAGTACTTC
CASSLKSSYEQYF
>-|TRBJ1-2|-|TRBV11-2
TGTGCCAGCAGCTTAGCCAGGGCGGGGAATGGCTACACCTTC
CASSLARAGNGYTF
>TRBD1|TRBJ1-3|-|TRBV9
TGTGCCAGCAGCGCCAACCTGGGACAGGGAGCTGGAAACACCATATATTTT
CASSANLGQGAGNTIYF
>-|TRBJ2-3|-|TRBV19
TGTGCCAGTAGGAAAGGAGGGAGCCCCACAGATACGCAGTATTTT
CASRKGGSPTDTQYF
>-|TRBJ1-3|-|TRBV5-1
TGCGCCAGCAGCTTGGCCGGGACACCCTCCTCTGGAAACACCATATATTTT
CASSLAGTPSSGNTIYF
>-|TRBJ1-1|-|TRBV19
TGTGCCAGTAGTAGAGGGACTGAAGCTTTCTTT
CASSRGTEAFF
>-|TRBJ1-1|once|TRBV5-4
TGTGCCAGCAGCTTGGACACAAACACTGAAGCTTTCTTT
CASSLDTNTEAFF
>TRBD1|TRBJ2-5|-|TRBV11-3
TGTGCCAGCAGCTGGCGAACCGGACAGGGGGCTTCAGAGACCCAGTACTTC
CASSWRTGQGASETQYF
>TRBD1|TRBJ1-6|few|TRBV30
TGTGCCTGGAGTACGCGACAGGGGACCATTTATAATTCACCCCTCCACTTT
CAWSTRQGTIYNSPLHF
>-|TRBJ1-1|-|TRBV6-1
TGTGCCAGCAGTGAAGGACAGATCACTGAAGCTTTCTTT
CASSEGQITEAFF
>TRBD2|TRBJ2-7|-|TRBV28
TGTGCCAGCAGTTTGGTTGGGCGGGAGCTGTACGAGCAGTACTTC
CASSLVGRELYEQYF
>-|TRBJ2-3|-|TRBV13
TGTGCCAGCAGCGACAGACAGACATCCTTTACAGATACGCAGTATTTT
CASSDRQTSFTDTQYF
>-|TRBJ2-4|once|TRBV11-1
TGTGCCAGCAGCTTAGCGCATGGGAGCGGCCTAAACATTCAGTACTTC
CASSLAHGSGLNIQYF
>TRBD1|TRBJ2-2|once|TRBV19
TGTGCCAGTAGGGGACAGGGGGACACCGGGGAGCTGTTTTTT
CASRGQGDTGELFF
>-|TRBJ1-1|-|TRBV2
TGTGCCAGCAGCACGACAGGTTCGACTGAAGCTTTCTTT
CASSTTGSTEAFF
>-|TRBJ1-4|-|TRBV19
TGTGCCAGTACCGCGGGGGGGGCTGCTAATGAAAAACTGTTTTTT
CASTAGGAANEKLFF
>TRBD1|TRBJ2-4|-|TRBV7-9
TGTGCCAGCAGCCGTGACAGGGCTTGGGAAAACATTCAGTACTTC
CASSRDRAWENIQYF
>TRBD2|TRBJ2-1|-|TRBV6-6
TGTGCCAGCAGTTACCGGCGGCTAGCGGACCCCAATGAGCAGTTCTTC
CASSYRRLADPNEQFF
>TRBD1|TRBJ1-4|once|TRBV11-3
TGTGCCAGCAGCTGGACAGGGGCCAATGAAAAACTGTTTTTT
CASSWTGANEKLFF
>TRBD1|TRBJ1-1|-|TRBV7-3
TGTGCCAGCAGCCCAGGGACAGGAATGAACACTGAAGCTTTCTTT
CASSPGTGMNTEAFF
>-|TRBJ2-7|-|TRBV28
TGTGCCAGCAGTTCTTACGGGACACTCTACGAGCAGTACTTC
CASSSYGTLYEQYF
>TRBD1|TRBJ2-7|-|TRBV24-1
TGTGCCACCAGTGATGGAGGACAGGGGGCGGGGGAGCAGTACTTC
CATSDGGQGAGEQYF
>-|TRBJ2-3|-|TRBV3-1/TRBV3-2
TGTGCCAGCAGCCAGACCGACAGCACCCTCACAGATACGCAGTATTTT
CASSQTDSTLTDTQYF
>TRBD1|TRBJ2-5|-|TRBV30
TGTGCCTGGAGACGTTTGACAGGGGTCCAAGAGACCCAGTACTTC
CAWRRLTGVQETQYF
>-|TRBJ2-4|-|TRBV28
TGTGCCAGCAGTTTTCAAAACTTAGCCAAAAACATTCAGTACTTC
CASSFQNLAKNIQYF
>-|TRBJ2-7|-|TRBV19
TGTGCCAGTTCAGGTTATGGGGAGCAGTACTTC
CASSGYGEQYF
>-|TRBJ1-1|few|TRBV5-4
TGTGCCAGCAGCCCACTAGGGGGGGGCCTGAACACTGAAGCTTTCTTT
CASSPLGGGLNTEAFF
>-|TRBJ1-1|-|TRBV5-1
TGCGCCAGCAGCTTGGCACAGAACTCAGAAGCTTTCTTT
CASSLAQNSEAFF
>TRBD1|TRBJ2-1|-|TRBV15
TGTGCCACCAGCAGGACCAAAGGGACAGCCCCTAGCCCGTCGAATTTGGACAATGAGCAGTTCTTC
CATSRTKGTAPSPSNLDNEQFF
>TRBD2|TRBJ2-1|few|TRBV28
TGTGCCAGCAGTGATCGACTAGCGGGGGCCTACAATGAGCAGTTCTTC
CASSDRLAGAYNEQFF
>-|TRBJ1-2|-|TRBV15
TGTGCCACCAGCAGAGAGAAAGGGAGTTACTATGGCTACACCTTC
CATSREKGSYYGYTF
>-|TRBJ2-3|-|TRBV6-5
TGTGCCAGCAGATTCGGGAGTTCAGATACGCAGTATTTT
CASRFGSSDTQYF
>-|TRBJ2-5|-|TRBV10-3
TGTGCCATCAGTGAGTCAGGGGGGGGACAAGAGACCCAGTACTTC
CAISESGGGQETQYF